One and the same sample provided the 21 T cell receptor beta chains below, sequenced in a study of T cell repertoires in cytomegalovirus infection. These receptors have no identified antigens. TCRdb itself ran the reads through MiXCR, one entry per CDR3 protein. The table lists 250,000 to 300,000 distinct CDR3 sequences, about 20% of them singletons. Specimen: cultured PBMCs, collected from culture after CMV antigen stimulation. These receptors were taken from a human donor in good health (CMV status not recorded). Some clones in this sample may be carry-over from other donors' samples.

This clonotype was seen a handful of times. The rearrangement links TRBV4-3 to TRBJ2-5, with D perhaps TRBD2 (5 bases). V gave up 0 bases and J gave up 6 bases, with 8 bases separating them. CDR3 length equals 13 residues. CDR1 is LGHNA and CDR2 is YSLEER in the germline V gene. The CDR3 nucleotides are TGCGCCAGCAGCCAAGAAACCGGGAAGACCCAGTACTTC. Translating gives CASSQETGKTQYF.

This clonotype was counted between two and nine times. An end of the junction does not agree with germline; a read error may underlie this. The J gene is TRBJ2-5, the V gene TRBV7-7, with 7 positions matching TRBD2. Germline V gene data show CDR1 as SSHAT and CDR2 as FNYEAQ (reference sequence). The CDR3 totals 15 residues. The CDR3 region is CASSLEGRGQETQYF. The CDR3 region has the DNA TGTGCTAGCAGCTTAGAAGGGAGGGGACAAGAGACCCAGTACTTC.

The chain employs TRBV5-1 and TRBJ1-1, with 9 bases matching TRBD1. The CDR3 totals 15 residues. Germline loops: CDR1 SGHRS, CDR2 YFSETQ. With 4 bases clipped from V and 4 bases from J, the junction kept 8 bases outside the gene matches. The CDR3: CASSPGTGIRTEAFF. In DNA, the CDR3 is TGCGCCAGCAGCCCCGGGACAGGGATTCGCACTGAAGCTTTCTTT.

This clonotype was picked up many times. The chain employs TRBV2 and TRBJ2-7, with D unclear. Looked up from germline, CDR1 is SNHLY and CDR2 is FYNNEI. V was trimmed by 8 bases and J by 6 bases, leaving 14 bases between them. CDR3 length: 12 residues. CDR3 sequence: CASLKDLSEQYV. In DNA, the CDR3 is TGTGCCAGCCTCAAGGACCTCTCCGAGCAGTACGTC.

The table lists this clonotype with many counts. The chain employs TRBV7-9 and TRBJ1-2; D not resolved. The CDR3 covers 13 residues. Per germline, CDR1 SEHNR and CDR2 FQNEAQ (reference sequence). V shed 2 bases and J shed 8 bases, with 12 bases lying between them. CDR3 region: CASSLQSGDGYTF. The CDR3 DNA reads as TGTGCCAGCAGCTTACAGTCAGGTGACGGCTACACCTTC. Full variable domain (rest looked up from reference TRBV7-9 and TRBJ1-2): DTGVSQNPRHKITKRGQNVTFRCDPISEHNRLYWYRQTLGQGPEFLTYFQNEAQLEKSRLLSDRFSAERPKGSFSTLEIQRTEQGDSAMYLCASSLQSGDGYTFGSGTRLTVV.

This chain joins TRBV30 and TRBJ2-3; D is undetermined. V lost 4 bases and J lost 0, with 11 bases in between. Germline CDR1 reads GTSNPN; CDR2 reads SVGIG (reference sequence). The CDR3 contains 14 residues. The CDR3 is CAWKKGLSTDTQYF. CDR3 sequence (DNA): TGTGCCTGGAAGAAAGGGCTGAGCACAGATACGCAGTATTTT.

This clonotype was seen more than once but under ten times. This chain uses TRBV28 with TRBJ2-7; D remains unclear. This CDR3 comprises 11 residues. V was clipped by 6 bases and J by 7 bases, with 10 bases between them. Per germline, CDR1 MDHEN and CDR2 SYDVKM. CDR3 protein: CASRISSEQYF. As DNA, the CDR3 is TGTGCCAGCAGAATCTCATCTGAGCAGTACTTC.

This chain uses TRBV6-1 with TRBJ2-3; D uncertain. Germline loops: CDR1 MNHNS, CDR2 SASEGT. V lost 5 bases, J lost 4 bases, and 19 bases lay in between. This CDR3 is 16 amino acids long. CDR3 amino acids: CASSHRSSGVADTQYF. The CDR3 region has the DNA TGTGCCAGCAGTCACCGATCCAGTGGAGTCGCAGATACGCAGTATTTT.

The V gene is TRBV27, the J gene TRBJ2-7; 8 bases line up with TRBD2. Germline V CDR1 and CDR2: MNHEY, SMNVEV (reference sequence). V was clipped by 0 bases and J by 0 bases; unmatched bases: 4. There are 16 residues in the CDR3. The CDR3 DNA reads TGTGCCAGCAGTTTATCGTTGGCGGGAGGCTCCTACGAGCAGTACTTC. Its translation: CASSLSLAGGSYEQYF.

The chain combines TRBV27 with TRBJ2-5, with TRBD1 matching over 9 bases. V gave up 3 bases and J gave up 2 bases; unmatched junction bases: 4. Germline lookup yields CDR1 MNHEY and CDR2 SMNVEV (reference sequence). This CDR3 is 15 amino acids long. CDR3: CASSFQDRGQETQYF. The CDR3 nucleotides are TGTGCCAGCAGTTTCCAGGACAGGGGACAAGAGACCCAGTACTTC.

The chain links TRBV6-5 to TRBJ2-3; tentative D call: TRBD2 (6 bases). V lost 5 bases, J lost 0 bases, and 15 bases lay in between. The CDR3 length is 16 residues. Germline V gene lookup returns CDR1 MNHEY and CDR2 SVGAGI. CDR3 residues: CASSPYSGVSTDTQYF. The DNA for the CDR3 is TGTGCCAGCAGTCCCTATAGCGGAGTTAGCACAGATACGCAGTATTTT.

The J gene is TRBJ1-1, the V gene TRBV29-1, with TRBD1 matching 7 bases. There are 13 residues in the CDR3. J lost 3 bases, V lost 6 bases, and 7 bases had no gene match. Germline V gene data show CDR1 as SQVTM and CDR2 as ANQGSEA. The CDR3 DNA sequence: TGCAGCGTGCCGACAGGGATGTACACTGAAGCTTTCTTT. Protein sequence: CSVPTGMYTEAFF.

The chain uses TRBV15 and TRBJ1-3; D call uncertain. The CDR3 spans 16 residues. Trimming shortened V by 3 bases and J by 4 bases, and 16 bases separated the two germline ends. The germline V gene encodes CDR1 LNHNV and CDR2 YYDKDF (reference sequence). The CDR3 sequence: CATSRPGRGAGNTIYF. The CDR3 nucleotides read TGTGCCACCAGCAGGCCCGGGAGAGGAGCAGGAAACACCATATATTTT.

This clonotype has ten or more counts. This chain joins TRBV7-9 and TRBJ1-2, with 7 bases identical to TRBD1. V gave up 3 bases and J gave up 5 bases; unmatched junction bases: 15. This CDR3 contains 17 residues. The V gene's germline CDR1 is SEHNR and CDR2 FQNEAQ (reference sequence). This CDR3 is CASSFGGGQKSLYGYTF. In DNA, the CDR3 is TGTGCCAGCAGCTTTGGGGGGGGACAGAAATCACTGTATGGCTACACCTTC.

This clonotype was counted a few times. The V and J genes are TRBV7-9 and TRBJ2-1; D not resolved. Germline V gene sequence: CDR1 SEHNR, CDR2 FQNEAQ (reference sequence). This CDR3 contains 8 residues. The CDR3 reads CAPNEQFF. For the CDR3, the DNA is TGTGCTCCCAATGAGCAGTTCTTC.

The V and J genes are TRBV4-3 and TRBJ2-7; the match to TRBD2 covers 15 bases. The CDR3 is 15 residues long. CDR1 and CDR2 (germline): LGHNA, YSLEER. J was trimmed by 6 bases and V by 4 bases; bases with no gene match: 4. The CDR3 is CASSPAGLAGGEQYF. CDR3 sequence (DNA): TGCGCCAGCAGCCCCGCGGGACTAGCGGGAGGCGAGCAGTACTTC.

Turning to this clonotype: The CDR3 does not end in the conserved phenylalanine or tryptophan, so this is likely a read error. The rearrangement links TRBV12-3 or TRBV12-4 to TRBJ2-7; D is perhaps TRBD2 (6 bases). CDR3 size: 14 residues. DNA of the CDR3: TGTGCCAGCAGATCTAGCGTCAGCTCCTACGCGCAGTACTTA. Its protein product is CASRSSVSSYAQYL.

This clonotype was recorded many times. The chain carries TRBV5-4 and TRBJ1-2; the D gene is possibly TRBD1 (6 bases). Trimming took 1 base from V and 7 from J, leaving 11 bases between them. Germline CDR1 reads SGHNT; CDR2 reads YYREEE (reference sequence). There are 13 residues in the CDR3. The CDR3 here is CASSLRTVLGYTF. As DNA, the CDR3 is TGTGCCAGCAGCTTGAGGACAGTTCTTGGCTACACCTTC.

This clonotype came up many times. V is TRBV7-8 and J is TRBJ2-3, with D hard to call. Germline CDR1 and CDR2: SGHVS and FQNEAQ. Trimming pared 1 base from V and 1 base from J, leaving 6 bases between. This CDR3 is 14 amino acids long. The CDR3 coding sequence is TGTGCCAGCAGCTTAGGCCTCGGCACAGATACGCAGTATTTT. It specifies CASSLGLGTDTQYF.

This rearrangement joins TRBV27 to TRBJ2-7; 7 bases are a match to TRBD2. With 1 base clipped from V and 1 base from J, the junction kept 4 bases outside the gene matches. From germline, CDR1 is MNHEY and CDR2 SMNVEV (reference sequence). The CDR3 sequence is 15 residues long. In DNA, the CDR3 is TGTGCCAGCAGTTTATTGGCGGGAGAATCCTACGAGCAGTACTTC. It translates to CASSLLAGESYEQYF.

The V gene is TRBV6-5, the J gene TRBJ1-1, with 7 bases identical to TRBD1. Trimming took 6 bases from V and 0 from J; bases not matched to a gene: 7. The V gene's germline CDR1 is MNHEY and CDR2 SVGAGI. The CDR3 runs to 15 residues. The CDR3 region is CASRPNRGVNTEAFF. The CDR3 DNA is TGTGCCAGCAGACCTAACAGGGGCGTGAACACTGAAGCTTTCTTT.